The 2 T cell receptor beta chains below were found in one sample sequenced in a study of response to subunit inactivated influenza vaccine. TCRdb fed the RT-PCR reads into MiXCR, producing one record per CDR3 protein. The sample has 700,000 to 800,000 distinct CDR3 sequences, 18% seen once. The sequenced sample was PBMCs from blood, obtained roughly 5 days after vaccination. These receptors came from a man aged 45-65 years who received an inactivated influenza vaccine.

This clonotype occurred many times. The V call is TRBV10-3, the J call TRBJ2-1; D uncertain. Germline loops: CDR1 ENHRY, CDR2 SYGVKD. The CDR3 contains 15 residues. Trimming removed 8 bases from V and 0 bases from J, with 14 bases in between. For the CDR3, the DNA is TGTGCCATCGCCGTTGAGTCGAGCTCCTACAATGAGCAGTTCTTC. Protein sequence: CAIAVESSSYNEQFF.

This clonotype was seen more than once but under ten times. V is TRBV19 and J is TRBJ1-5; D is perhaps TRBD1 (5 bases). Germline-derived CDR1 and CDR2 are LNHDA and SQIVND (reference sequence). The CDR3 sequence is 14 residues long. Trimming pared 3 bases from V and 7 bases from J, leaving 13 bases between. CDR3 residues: CASSIATKGQPQHF. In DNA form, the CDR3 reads TGTGCCAGTAGTATTGCGACCAAGGGGCAGCCCCAGCATTTT.